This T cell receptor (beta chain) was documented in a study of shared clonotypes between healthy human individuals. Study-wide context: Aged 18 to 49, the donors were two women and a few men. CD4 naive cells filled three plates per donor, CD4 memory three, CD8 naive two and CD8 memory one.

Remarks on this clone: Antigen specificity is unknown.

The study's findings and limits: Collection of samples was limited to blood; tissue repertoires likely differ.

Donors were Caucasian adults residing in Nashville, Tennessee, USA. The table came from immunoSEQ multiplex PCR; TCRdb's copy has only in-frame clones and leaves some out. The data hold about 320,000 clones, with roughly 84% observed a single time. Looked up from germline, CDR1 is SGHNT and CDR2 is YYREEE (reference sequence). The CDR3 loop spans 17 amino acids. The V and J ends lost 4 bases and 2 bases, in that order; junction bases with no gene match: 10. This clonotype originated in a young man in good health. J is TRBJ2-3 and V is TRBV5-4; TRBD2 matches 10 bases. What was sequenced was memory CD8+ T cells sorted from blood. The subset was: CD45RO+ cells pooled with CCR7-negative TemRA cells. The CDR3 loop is CASSPGTSAPITDTQYF. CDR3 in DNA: TGTGCCAGCAGCCCCGGGACTAGCGCCCCTATCACAGATACGCAGTATTTT.